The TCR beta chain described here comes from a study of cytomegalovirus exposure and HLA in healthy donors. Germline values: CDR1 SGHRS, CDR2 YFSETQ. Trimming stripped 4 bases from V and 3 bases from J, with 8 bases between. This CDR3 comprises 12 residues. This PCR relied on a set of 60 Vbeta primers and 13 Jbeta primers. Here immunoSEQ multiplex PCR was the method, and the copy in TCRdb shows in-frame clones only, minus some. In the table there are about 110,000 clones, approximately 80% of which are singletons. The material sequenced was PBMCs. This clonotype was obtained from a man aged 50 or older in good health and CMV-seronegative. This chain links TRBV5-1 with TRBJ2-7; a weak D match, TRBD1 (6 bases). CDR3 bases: TGCGCCAGCAGCCAGGACAGCTACGAGCAGTACTTC. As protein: CASSQDSYEQYF.